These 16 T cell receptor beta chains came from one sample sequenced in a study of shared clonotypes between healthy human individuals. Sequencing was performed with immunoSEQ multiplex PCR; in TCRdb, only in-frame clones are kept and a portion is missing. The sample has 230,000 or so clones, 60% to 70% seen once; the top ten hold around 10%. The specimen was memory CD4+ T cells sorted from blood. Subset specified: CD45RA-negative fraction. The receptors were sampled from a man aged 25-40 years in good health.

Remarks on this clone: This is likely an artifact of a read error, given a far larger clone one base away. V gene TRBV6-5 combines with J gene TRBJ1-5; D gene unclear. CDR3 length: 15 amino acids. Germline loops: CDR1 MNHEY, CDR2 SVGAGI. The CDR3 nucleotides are TGTGTCAGCATCGACACGGCCCGAAACTATCAGCCCCAGCATTTT. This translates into CVSIDTARNYQPQHF.

In nucleotides, the CDR3 is TGTGCCAGCAGTTGGGGGACAGGGGTAACTAACTATGGCTACACCTTC. Translating gives CASSWGTGVTNYGYTF. The chain combines TRBV28 with TRBJ1-2; 10 nucleotides match TRBD1. J gave up 0 bases and V 4 bases, and 5 bases lay outside the gene matches. In germline, CDR1 is MDHEN, CDR2 SYDVKM. This CDR3 region has 16 residues.

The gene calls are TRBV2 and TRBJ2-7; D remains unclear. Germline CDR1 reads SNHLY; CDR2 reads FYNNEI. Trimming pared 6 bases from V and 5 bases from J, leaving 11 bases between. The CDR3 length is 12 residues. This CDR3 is CASRDLRDEQYF. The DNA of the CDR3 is TGTGCCAGCAGAGACTTAAGGGACGAGCAGTACTTC.

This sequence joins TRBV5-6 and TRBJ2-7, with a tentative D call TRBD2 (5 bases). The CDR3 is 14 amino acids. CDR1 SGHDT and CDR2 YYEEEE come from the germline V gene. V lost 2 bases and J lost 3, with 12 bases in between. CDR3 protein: CASSFRGSGYEQYF. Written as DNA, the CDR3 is TGTGCCAGCAGCTTTCGAGGGAGTGGCTACGAGCAGTACTTC. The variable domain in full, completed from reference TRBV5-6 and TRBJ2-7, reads DAGVTQSPTHLIKTRGQQVTLRCSPKSGHDTVSWYQQALGQGPQFIFQYYEEEERQRGNFPDRFSGHQFPNYSSELNVNALLLGDSALYLCASSFRGSGYEQYFGPGTRLTVT.

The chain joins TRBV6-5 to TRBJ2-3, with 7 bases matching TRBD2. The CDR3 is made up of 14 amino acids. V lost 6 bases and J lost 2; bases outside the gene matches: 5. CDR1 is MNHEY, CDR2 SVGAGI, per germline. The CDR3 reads CASRRSGDTDTQYF. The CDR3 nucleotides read TGTGCCAGCAGGAGGAGCGGGGACACAGATACGCAGTATTTT.

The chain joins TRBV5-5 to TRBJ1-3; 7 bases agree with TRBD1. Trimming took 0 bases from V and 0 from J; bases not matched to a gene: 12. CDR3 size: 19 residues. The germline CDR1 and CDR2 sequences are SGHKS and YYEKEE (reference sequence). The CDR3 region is CASSLAASGTAYSGNTIYF. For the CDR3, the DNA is TGTGCCAGCAGCTTGGCTGCATCTGGGACAGCCTACTCTGGAAACACCATATATTTT.

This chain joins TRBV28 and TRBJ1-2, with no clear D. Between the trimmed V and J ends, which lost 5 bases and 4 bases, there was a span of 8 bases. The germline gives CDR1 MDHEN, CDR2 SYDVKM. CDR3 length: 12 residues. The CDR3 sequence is CASSTMPYGYTF. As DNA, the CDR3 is TGTGCCAGCAGTACCATGCCCTATGGCTACACCTTC.

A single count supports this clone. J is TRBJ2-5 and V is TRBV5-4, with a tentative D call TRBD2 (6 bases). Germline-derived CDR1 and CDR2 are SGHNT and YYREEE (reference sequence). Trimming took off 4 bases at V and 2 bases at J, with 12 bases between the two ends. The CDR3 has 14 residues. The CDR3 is CASSPGGNQETQYF. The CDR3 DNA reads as TGTGCCAGCAGCCCCGGAGGGAATCAAGAGACCCAGTACTTC.

CDR3 in amino acids: CASRKGGGAMGGYTF. The CDR3 DNA reads TGTGCCAGCAGAAAAGGAGGGGGGGCTATGGGTGGCTACACCTTC. The genes are TRBV6-5 and TRBJ1-2, with D possibly being TRBD1 (6 bases). CDR1 MNHEY and CDR2 SVGAGI come from the germline V gene. There are 15 residues in the CDR3. The V and J ends lost 6 bases and 7 bases respectively, with 21 bases between them.

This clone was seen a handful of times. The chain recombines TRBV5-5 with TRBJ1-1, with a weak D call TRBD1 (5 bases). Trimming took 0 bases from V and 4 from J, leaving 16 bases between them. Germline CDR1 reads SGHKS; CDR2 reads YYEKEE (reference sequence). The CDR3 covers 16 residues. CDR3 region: CASSLAPQGGTTEAFF. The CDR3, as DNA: TGTGCCAGCAGCTTGGCCCCCCAGGGAGGAACCACTGAAGCTTTCTTT.

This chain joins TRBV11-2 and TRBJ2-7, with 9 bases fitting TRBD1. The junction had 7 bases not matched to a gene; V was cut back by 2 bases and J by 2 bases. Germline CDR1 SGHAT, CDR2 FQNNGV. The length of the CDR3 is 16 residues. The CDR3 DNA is TGTGCCAGCAGCTTAAGTTGGGACAGGGTACCCTACGAGCAGTACTTC. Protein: CASSLSWDRVPYEQYF.

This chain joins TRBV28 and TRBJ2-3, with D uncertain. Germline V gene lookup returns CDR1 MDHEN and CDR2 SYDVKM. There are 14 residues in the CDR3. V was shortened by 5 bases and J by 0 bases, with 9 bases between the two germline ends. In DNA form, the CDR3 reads TGTGCCAGCAGTCCCCTAGGTAGCACAGATACGCAGTATTTT. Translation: CASSPLGSTDTQYF.

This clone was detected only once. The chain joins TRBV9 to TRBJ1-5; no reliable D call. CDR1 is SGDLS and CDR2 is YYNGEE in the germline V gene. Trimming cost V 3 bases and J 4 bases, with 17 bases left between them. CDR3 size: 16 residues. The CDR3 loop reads CASSAADPLDNQPQHF. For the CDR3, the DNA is TGTGCCAGCAGCGCCGCGGACCCACTAGATAATCAGCCCCAGCATTTT.

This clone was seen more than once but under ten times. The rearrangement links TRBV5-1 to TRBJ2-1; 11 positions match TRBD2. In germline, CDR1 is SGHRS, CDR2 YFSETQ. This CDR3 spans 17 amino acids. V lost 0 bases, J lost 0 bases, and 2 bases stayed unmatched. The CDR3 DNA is TGCGCCAGCAGCTTGGTAGCGGGAGGGAGCTCCTACAATGAGCAGTTCTTC. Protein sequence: CASSLVAGGSSYNEQFF.

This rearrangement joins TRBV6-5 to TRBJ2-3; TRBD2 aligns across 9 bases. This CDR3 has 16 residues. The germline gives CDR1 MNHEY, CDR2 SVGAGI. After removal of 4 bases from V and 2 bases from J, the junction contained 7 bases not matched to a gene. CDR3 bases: TGTGCCAGCAGTTTGCCGCGGGAGGGTGCCACAGATACGCAGTATTTT. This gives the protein CASSLPREGATDTQYF.

Here the CDR3 DNA reads TGTGCCAGCACCCAGCTGGGGGGACCTAAAGGGAGGGACGAGCAGTACTTC. Residues: CASTQLGGPKGRDEQYF. This chain uses TRBV5-5 with TRBJ2-7; TRBD2 aligns across 7 bases. Germline assignment: CDR1 SGHKS and CDR2 YYEKEE (reference sequence). This CDR3 is 17 amino acids long. V shed 6 bases, J shed 5 bases, and the junction held 20 bases outside the gene matches.